Presented here are 26 T cell receptor beta chains from one specimen sequenced in a study of shared clonotypes between healthy human individuals. TCRdb's copy holds only in-frame clones and misses some; the assay was immunoSEQ multiplex PCR. The repertoire includes some 2.1 million clones, approximately 95% of them detected once, and 0.1% to 0.15% sits in the top ten. The sample was naive CD4+ T cells sorted from blood. As for subset: CD45RA+ positively selected. The source is a man younger than 35 in good health.

The CDR3 DNA reads TGTGCCAGCAGCCAAACAAACTCTGGAAACACCATATATTTT. This encodes CASSQTNSGNTIYF. This rearrangement joins TRBV11-3 to TRBJ1-3; D gene uncertain. The CDR3 loop spans 14 amino acids. Germline V gives CDR1 SGHNT, CDR2 YENEEA. Trimming pared 5 bases from V and 0 bases from J, leaving 8 bases between.

The V call is TRBV5-1, the J call TRBJ2-1; 11 nucleotides align to TRBD2. The germline CDR1 and CDR2 sequences are SGHRS and YFSETQ. CDR3 length equals 16 residues. V was pared by 4 bases and J by 6 bases, with 9 bases of the junction left unmatched. The CDR3 here is CASSTSGRSGTNEQFF. The CDR3 DNA is TGCGCCAGCAGCACTAGCGGGAGAAGCGGAACCAATGAGCAGTTCTTC. The variable domain in full, with the rest retrieved from reference TRBV5-1 and TRBJ2-1, is KAGVTQTPRYLIKTRGQQVTLSCSPISGHRSVSWYQQTPGQGLQFLFEYFSETQRNKGNFPGRFSGRQFSNSRSEMNVSTLELGDSALYLCASSTSGRSGTNEQFFGPGTRLTVL.

V usage is TRBV6-5 and J usage is TRBJ1-1; D remains ambiguous. Germline lookup yields CDR1 MNHEY and CDR2 SVGAGI. With 4 bases removed from V and 5 bases from J, the gap between germline ends came to 8 bases. This CDR3 has 12 amino acids. The DNA of the CDR3 is TGTGCCAGCAGTTCCGCAGTTACTGAAGCTTTCTTT. Amino acid sequence: CASSSAVTEAFF.

This chain uses TRBV4-3 with TRBJ1-1; unclear D gene. CDR3 length: 17 amino acids. Trimming left V 0 bases short and J 2 bases short, with 16 bases between. Germline CDR1 LGHNA, CDR2 YSLEER. CDR3 protein: CASSQDTGFWGNTEAFF. In nucleotides, the CDR3 is TGCGCCAGCAGCCAAGATACGGGTTTTTGGGGTAACACTGAAGCTTTCTTT.

This chain joins TRBV7-8 and TRBJ1-4, with D possibly matching TRBD1 (5 bases). Germline CDR1 SGHVS, CDR2 FQNEAQ. Trimming took off 2 bases at V and 0 bases at J, with 10 bases between the two ends. This CDR3 is 16 amino acids long. CDR3 bases: TGTGCCAGCAGCTTACGCCAGGGCGCAACTAATGAAAAACTGTTTTTT. Protein product: CASSLRQGATNEKLFF.

The chain is built from TRBV2 and TRBJ2-5; no clear D gene. Germline V gene sequence: CDR1 SNHLY, CDR2 FYNNEI. V dropped 3 bases and J dropped 5 bases, with 16 bases sitting between them. This CDR3 spans 15 amino acids. The CDR3 here is CASSDNGARAETQYF. The CDR3 nucleotides read TGTGCCAGCAGTGATAACGGCGCACGGGCTGAGACCCAGTACTTC.

The chain combines TRBV5-1 with TRBJ2-1; a weak D match, TRBD1 (6 bases). Germline V gene sequence: CDR1 SGHRS, CDR2 YFSETQ. V gave up 4 bases and J gave up 8 bases, with 16 bases separating them. The CDR3 consists of 14 residues. CDR3 DNA sequence: TGCGCCAGCAGCCTCAGGACAGTTTCGGATGAGCAGTTCTTC. The encoded protein is CASSLRTVSDEQFF.

The chain's CDR3 is CASSPTTGAVNGEQYF. The DNA for the CDR3 is TGTGCCAGCAGCCCAACGACAGGGGCCGTGAACGGTGAGCAGTACTTC. The chain combines TRBV7-9 with TRBJ2-7, with 8 nucleotides matching TRBD1. V lost 5 bases and J lost 7; bases outside the gene matches: 16. The germline gives CDR1 SEHNR, CDR2 FQNEAQ (reference sequence). The CDR3 is made up of 16 amino acids.

The genes are TRBV10-3 and TRBJ2-7; D gene unclear. The CDR3 length is 14 residues. V was clipped by 2 bases and J by 3 bases, with 11 bases between them. Per the germline V gene, CDR1 is ENHRY and CDR2 is SYGVKD. In nucleotides, the CDR3 is TGTGCCATCAGTGAGGATACTACCATCTACGAGCAGTACTTC. The encoded protein is CAISEDTTIYEQYF.

This clone was detected only once. The chain carries TRBV28 and TRBJ1-4, with D possibly being TRBD1 (6 bases). CDR1 MDHEN and CDR2 SYDVKM come from the germline V gene. The V end was cut by 6 bases, the J end by 3 bases, with 17 bases between. The CDR3 totals 16 residues. CDR3: CASRGAGANSNEKLFF. The CDR3 coding sequence is TGTGCCAGCAGGGGGGCAGGGGCCAATTCTAATGAAAAACTGTTTTTT.

The V and J genes are TRBV6-1 and TRBJ2-1; D uncertain. There are 13 residues in the CDR3. V shed 4 bases and J shed 3 bases, with 7 bases lying between them. CDR1 and CDR2 from the germline V gene are MNHNS and SASEGT. CDR3 amino acids: CASSVGIYNEQFF. The CDR3 region has the DNA TGTGCCAGCAGTGTGGGTATCTACAATGAGCAGTTCTTC.

This sequence joins TRBV5-1 and TRBJ1-6; 10 bases line up with TRBD1. Germline CDR1 reads SGHRS; CDR2 reads YFSETQ. The CDR3 is made up of 14 amino acids. Germline trimming cut 0 bases from V and 14 bases from J; bases unmatched to any gene: 5. This CDR3 is CASSLGQGASALHF. The DNA of the CDR3 is TGCGCCAGCAGCTTGGGACAGGGGGCGAGTGCCCTCCACTTT.

This chain connects TRBV19 to TRBJ1-1; D is unresolved. Germline CDR1 and CDR2: LNHDA and SQIVND (reference sequence). The CDR3 loop spans 14 amino acids. Trimming took 1 base from V and 5 from J, leaving 11 bases between them. CDR3 DNA sequence: TGTGCCAGTAGTATAGGGGTCGGGGATACTGAAGCTTTCTTT. This codes for CASSIGVGDTEAFF.

The chain is built from TRBV2 and TRBJ2-3; 9 nucleotides agree with TRBD1. The V and J ends lost 5 bases and 4 bases, in that order; junction bases with no gene match: 4. This CDR3 is built from 14 residues. CDR1 SNHLY and CDR2 FYNNEI come from the germline V gene. The CDR3, as DNA: TGTGCCAGCAGTCTAGGACAGGGGCCAGATACGCAGTATTTT. This translates into CASSLGQGPDTQYF.

V is TRBV21-1 and J is TRBJ2-7; TRBD2, as called in the table, went unchecked against the DNA. TRBV21-1 is an annotated pseudogene. This CDR3 spans 15 amino acids. Here the CDR3 reads CASSKGPSGSYEQYF. Written as DNA, the CDR3 is TGTGCCAGCAGCAAAGGGCCTAGCGGGAGCTACGAGCAGTACTTC.

The gene calls are TRBV10-1 and TRBJ2-7; possibly TRBD1 for D (5 bases). This CDR3 comprises 15 residues. V was trimmed by 5 bases and J by 5 bases, leaving 19 bases between them. CDR1 WNHNN and CDR2 SYGVQD come from the germline V gene (reference sequence). The chain's CDR3 is CASSSLGAGFNEQYF. The DNA of the CDR3 is TGCGCCAGCAGTTCCCTAGGGGCAGGGTTCAACGAGCAGTACTTC.

CDR3 sequence reads: CASSQVSGGYTGELFF. The CDR3 coding sequence is TGTGCCAGCAGCCAAGTCTCCGGGGGGTACACCGGGGAGCTGTTTTTT. This chain joins TRBV14 and TRBJ2-2, with 7 positions matching TRBD2. V was clipped by 1 base and J by 3 bases; unmatched bases: 5. The CDR3 consists of 16 residues. The germline V gene has CDR1 SGHDN and CDR2 FVKESK.

The CDR3 region is CASSSVMNTEAFF. The CDR3, as DNA: TGCGCCAGCAGCTCCGTGATGAACACTGAAGCTTTCTTT. The chain joins TRBV5-1 to TRBJ1-1; D not certain. V shed 3 bases and J shed 0 bases, with 6 bases lying between them. The CDR3 extends over 13 amino acids. Germline-derived CDR1 and CDR2 are SGHRS and YFSETQ.

This chain connects TRBV28 to TRBJ1-3; D is undetermined. Per the germline V gene, CDR1 is MDHEN and CDR2 is SYDVKM. Trimming removed 2 bases at V and 2 bases at J, with 13 bases between. This CDR3 has 16 residues. CDR3 in amino acids: CASSLRVSNPGNTIYF. CDR3 DNA: TGTGCCAGCAGTTTACGGGTTAGTAATCCTGGAAACACCATATATTTT.

The CDR3 loop is CASSSGNGNTIYF. The CDR3 DNA sequence: TGTGCCAGCAGCTCAGGGAATGGAAACACCATATATTTT. The chain links TRBV5-4 to TRBJ1-3; TRBD1 might be the D (5 bases). There are 13 residues in the CDR3. The V gene's germline CDR1 is SGHNT and CDR2 YYREEE (reference sequence). V lost 3 bases and J 3 bases, leaving 7 bases between the germline ends.

The chain carries TRBV5-5 and TRBJ2-4; no definite D call. V lost 1 base and J lost 9, with 8 bases in between. Germline V gives CDR1 SGHKS, CDR2 YYEKEE (reference sequence). This CDR3 has 12 residues. CDR3 nucleotide sequence: TGTGCCAGCAGCTTGATCAGAGGCATTCAGTACTTC. It yields the protein CASSLIRGIQYF.

This chain joins TRBV30 and TRBJ1-5, with a tentative D call TRBD1 (6 bases). Germline assignment: CDR1 GTSNPN and CDR2 SVGIG (reference sequence). CDR3 length: 15 residues. V gave up 3 bases and J gave up 2 bases, with 14 bases separating them. The CDR3 region is CAWSLPGVGNQPQHF. The CDR3 region has the DNA TGTGCCTGGAGCCTACCAGGGGTGGGCAATCAGCCCCAGCATTTT.

Details on this clone: The junction and the germline gene differ at one end; a read error may be behind it. This chain connects TRBV10-3 to TRBJ1-2; the D gene is possibly TRBD1 (6 bases). Germline lookup yields CDR1 ENHRY and CDR2 SYGVKD. The CDR3 totals 13 residues. The CDR3 loop reads CAVTAGGNYGYTF. CDR3 nucleotide sequence: TGCGCCGTGACGGCGGGGGGCAACTATGGCTACACCTTC.

Note on this clone: With a much larger clone just one base away, this may be a read error. The gene calls are TRBV15 and TRBJ1-6; the D is unclear. The CDR3 has 12 residues. The germline V gene encodes CDR1 LNHNV and CDR2 YYDKDF (reference sequence). CDR3 residues: CATGRVDSPLHF. In DNA, the CDR3 is TGTGCCACCGGCAGAGTTGATTCACCCCTCCACTTT.

In its sample, this clone was seen once. The chain recombines TRBV6-1 with TRBJ2-7, with 8 bases that match TRBD1. Germline trimming cut 6 bases from V and 4 bases from J; bases unmatched to any gene: 5. CDR3 size: 13 residues. Per the germline V gene, CDR1 is MNHNS and CDR2 is SASEGT. In DNA, the CDR3 is TGTGCCAGCAGCCCGACAGGGGAGTACGAGCAGTACTTC. Its translation: CASSPTGEYEQYF.

The V gene is TRBV28, the J gene TRBJ2-6; no clear D gene. The germline V and J ends were trimmed by 1 base and 0 bases, with 13 bases remaining between them. The CDR3 runs to 18 residues. CDR1 is MDHEN and CDR2 is SYDVKM in the germline V gene. CDR3 loop: CASSLSSAGRSGANVLTF. CDR3 bases: TGTGCCAGCAGTTTATCCTCGGCAGGACGCTCTGGGGCCAACGTCCTGACTTTC. Complete variable domain (other parts from reference TRBV28 and TRBJ2-6): DVKVTQSSRYLVKRTGEKVFLECVQDMDHENMFWYRQDPGLGLRLIYFSYDVKMKEKGDIPEGYSVSREKKERFSLILESASTNQTSMYLCASSLSSAGRSGANVLTFGAGSRLTVL.